A single sample gave rise to the 23 T cell receptor beta chains below, sequenced in a study of cytomegalovirus exposure and HLA in healthy donors. The PCR was carried out with 60 Vbeta primers and 13 Jbeta primers. Only in-frame clones appear in the TCRdb table, and some are missing; sequencing was by immunoSEQ multiplex PCR. The sample carries under 200,000 clones, about 80% recorded once. Sequenced input: PBMCs. These receptors were obtained from a woman between 25 and 40 years old in good health and CMV-seropositive.

The rearrangement links TRBV6-5 to TRBJ1-6; possibly TRBD1 for D (6 bases). Trimming stripped 6 bases from V and 17 bases from J, with 14 bases between. Germline V gene sequence: CDR1 MNHEY, CDR2 SVGAGI. The CDR3 runs 11 residues. The CDR3 protein is CASRNGQTFHF. CDR3 DNA: TGTGCCAGCAGAAACGGACAGACCTTCCACTTT.

V is TRBV10-3 and J is TRBJ2-5, with a possible D match to TRBD2 (6 bases). In germline, CDR1 is ENHRY, CDR2 SYGVKD. The CDR3 loop spans 14 amino acids. V was clipped by 9 bases and J by 4 bases, with 18 bases between them. In DNA form, the CDR3 reads TGTGCCATGTCGGTCAACGGGGGAGGAGAGACCCAGTACTTC. Its protein is CAMSVNGGGETQYF.

The gene calls are TRBV7-8 and TRBJ1-5, with a possible D match to TRBD1 (6 bases). The CDR3 has 11 residues. The V gene lost 3 bases and the J gene lost 12 bases, with 9 bases spanning the gap. Germline CDR1 is SGHVS and CDR2 is FQNEAQ. This CDR3 reads CASSFGTLQHF. CDR3 bases: TGTGCCAGCAGCTTTGGGACACTCCAGCATTTT.

The V and J genes are TRBV29-1 and TRBJ1-4; 7 nucleotides line up with TRBD1. V lost 6 bases to trimming and J lost 8 bases; unmatched junction nucleotides: 9. The CDR3 loop spans 13 amino acids. Germline CDR1 is SQVTM and CDR2 is ANQGSEA. CDR3 in amino acids: CSVLRGLGEKLFF. Written as DNA, the CDR3 is TGCAGCGTACTAAGGGGGCTCGGGGAAAAACTGTTTTTT.

The V gene is TRBV6-1, the J gene TRBJ1-5; TRBD1 is a possible D gene (5 bases). The V end lost 0 bases, the J end lost 0 bases, and 6 bases lay between the germline ends. The CDR3 runs 15 residues. The V gene's germline CDR1 is MNHNS and CDR2 SASEGT. The CDR3 protein is CASSEAGRSNQPQHF. In DNA, the CDR3 is TGTGCCAGCAGTGAAGCGGGGCGTAGCAATCAGCCCCAGCATTTT.

The table lists this clone with a few counts. The CDR3 reads CASSWEGKAFF. In nucleotides, the CDR3 is TGTGCCAGCAGCTGGGAGGGTAAGGCTTTCTTT. V usage is TRBV6-5 and J usage is TRBJ1-1, with D hard to call. The V gene's germline CDR1 is MNHEY and CDR2 SVGAGI. V gave up 6 bases and J gave up 11 bases, with 13 bases separating them. The CDR3 covers 11 residues.

The genes are TRBV5-4 and TRBJ1-2, with a weak D call TRBD1 (5 bases). Trimming took 0 bases from V and 4 from J, leaving 10 bases between them. This CDR3 is built from 14 residues. In germline, CDR1 is SGHNT, CDR2 YYREEE (reference sequence). CDR3 residues: CASSLGREGYGYTF. The CDR3 DNA sequence: TGTGCCAGCAGCTTGGGCAGGGAGGGCTATGGCTACACCTTC.

The genes are TRBV4-1 and TRBJ2-1, with D tentatively TRBD2 (6 bases). The V end was cut by 4 bases, the J end by 2 bases, with 15 bases between. CDR1 is MGHRA and CDR2 is YSYEKL in the germline V gene. This CDR3 is built from 16 residues. CDR3 sequence: CASSRDFDRPYNEQFF. The CDR3 bases are TGCGCCAGCAGCCGGGACTTTGATAGGCCCTACAATGAGCAGTTCTTC.

The rearrangement links TRBV5-1 to TRBJ2-2; 13 bases fit TRBD2. The CDR3 length is 16 residues. Germline V gene sequence: CDR1 SGHRS, CDR2 YFSETQ. With V trimmed by 1 base and J by 7 bases, 4 bases remained unmatched. This chain's CDR3 is CASSLRLAGGNGELFF. In DNA form, the CDR3 reads TGCGCCAGCAGCTTGCGACTAGCGGGAGGTAACGGGGAGCTGTTTTTT.

This clone was detected only a few times. The chain is built from TRBV5-1 and TRBJ2-1; maybe TRBD1 (6 bases). This CDR3 is built from 15 residues. V was cut by 3 bases and J by 1 base, with 11 bases left in between. The germline V gene encodes CDR1 SGHRS and CDR2 YFSETQ. Here the CDR3 reads CASSSRQVSYNEQFF. The CDR3 bases are TGCGCCAGCAGCTCCAGACAGGTATCCTACAATGAGCAGTTCTTC.

The chain links TRBV5-4 to TRBJ1-2; D may be TRBD1 (6 bases). Germline CDR1 reads SGHNT; CDR2 reads YYREEE (reference sequence). The length of the CDR3 is 13 residues. With 6 bases removed from V and 5 bases from J, the gap between germline ends came to 14 bases. CDR3 in amino acids: CASNPGQTYGYTF. The CDR3 coding sequence is TGTGCCAGCAACCCCGGACAGACATATGGCTACACCTTC. The full variable domain, rest sourced from reference TRBV5-4 and TRBJ1-2, is ETGVTQSPTHLIKTRGQQVTLRCSSQSGHNTVSWYQQALGQGPQFIFQYYREEENGRGNFPPRFSGLQFPNYSSELNVNALELDDSALYLCASNPGQTYGYTFGSGTRLTVV.

This chain joins TRBV12-5 and TRBJ2-1; the match to TRBD2 covers 12 bases. The V gene end was trimmed by 1 base and the J gene end by 8 bases; junction bases not matched to a gene: 9. Germline assignment: CDR1 LGHNT and CDR2 FRNRAP. The CDR3 is 17 residues long. CDR3 residues: CASGLGHLAGGSDEQFF. CDR3 nucleotides: TGTGCTAGTGGTTTGGGACACCTAGCGGGAGGGAGCGATGAGCAGTTCTTC.

The genes are TRBV28 and TRBJ2-7; 10 bases align to TRBD1. Germline V CDR1 and CDR2: MDHEN, SYDVKM. V trimming: 8 bases; J trimming: 6 bases; junction bases outside the gene matches: 13. The length of the CDR3 is 15 residues. CDR3 bases: TGTGCCAGCTTTACTCCGGGACAGGGGTCCGGCGAGCAGTACTTC. This translates into CASFTPGQGSGEQYF.

The chain has TRBV19 and TRBJ2-1; a possible D gene is TRBD1 (5 bases). V lost 7 bases, J lost 8 bases, and 18 bases lay in between. There are 14 residues in the CDR3. The germline V gene encodes CDR1 LNHDA and CDR2 SQIVND (reference sequence). CDR3 nucleotide sequence: TGTGCCAGTAATAAAGAGGCAGGGATGGATGAGCAGTTCTTC. This sequence encodes CASNKEAGMDEQFF. The whole variable domain, filled in from reference TRBV19 and TRBJ2-1, reads DGGITQSPKYLFRKEGQNVTLSCEQNLNHDAMYWYRQDPGQGLRLIYYSQIVNDFQKGDIAEGYSVSREKKESFPLTVTSAQKNPTAFYLCASNKEAGMDEQFFGPGTRLTVL.

This chain links TRBV7-2 with TRBJ2-1, with D maybe TRBD2 (6 bases). The CDR3 spans 15 residues. From germline, CDR1 is SGHTA and CDR2 FQGNSA. V was pared by 1 base and J by 4 bases, with 11 bases between. CDR3 loop: CASSLGGGLYNEQFF. The CDR3 DNA follows: TGTGCCAGCAGCTTAGGTGGGGGACTGTACAATGAGCAGTTCTTC. The variable domain in full, completed from reference TRBV7-2 and TRBJ2-1, reads GAGVSQSPSNKVTEKGKDVELRCDPISGHTALYWYRQSLGQGLEFLIYFQGNSAPDKSGLPSDRFSAERTGGSVSTLTIQRTQQEDSAVYLCASSLGGGLYNEQFFGPGTRLTVL.

J is TRBJ1-5 and V is TRBV5-8; D is unresolved. CDR3 length equals 13 residues. In germline, CDR1 is SGHTS, CDR2 YDEGEE. The V end lost 3 bases, the J end lost 11 bases, and 15 bases lay between the germline ends. The CDR3 sequence is CASSSRMTLTQHF. As DNA, the CDR3 is TGTGCCAGCAGCTCTCGTATGACTCTGACCCAGCATTTT.

Here the CDR3 DNA reads TGCGCCAGCAGCCAAGATTCACAGACGAGTGATACGCAGTATTTT. Its protein is CASSQDSQTSDTQYF. The chain links TRBV4-1 to TRBJ2-3; D is ambiguous. Trimming cost V 0 bases and J 6 bases, with 13 bases left between them. The CDR3 has 15 residues. CDR1 and CDR2 (germline): MGHRA, YSYEKL.

This chain uses TRBV5-1 with TRBJ2-7, with 13 bases lining up with TRBD2. Per the germline V gene, CDR1 is SGHRS and CDR2 is YFSETQ. Trimming at V came to 2 bases and at J to 5 bases, leaving 10 bases not matched to a gene. The CDR3 length is 17 residues. The CDR3 coding sequence is TGCGCCAGCAGCTTCCTCGGGACTAGCGGGACCGCCCACGAGCAGTACTTC. This codes for CASSFLGTSGTAHEQYF. The variable domain in full, completed from reference TRBV5-1 and TRBJ2-7, reads KAGVTQTPRYLIKTRGQQVTLSCSPISGHRSVSWYQQTPGQGLQFLFEYFSETQRNKGNFPGRFSGRQFSNSRSEMNVSTLELGDSALYLCASSFLGTSGTAHEQYFGPGTRLTVT.

V usage is TRBV6-4 and J usage is TRBJ1-2; no clear D gene. The germline V and J ends were trimmed by 0 bases and 8 bases, with 10 bases remaining between them. Per the germline V gene, CDR1 is MRHNA and CDR2 is SNTAGT. This CDR3 contains 13 residues. CDR3 sequence reads: CASSDSLGGGYTF. In DNA form, the CDR3 reads TGTGCCAGCAGTGACTCGTTGGGAGGAGGCTACACCTTC.

The rearrangement uses TRBV6-5 and TRBJ2-7; 7 bases are shared with TRBD2. Germline V lookup: CDR1 MNHEY, CDR2 SVGAGI. The CDR3 loop spans 16 amino acids. V lost 0 bases and J lost 2; bases outside the gene matches: 7. As DNA, the CDR3 is TGTGCCAGCAGTTACTCCCCTAGCGGACTAGCCTACGAGCAGTACTTC. Translating gives CASSYSPSGLAYEQYF.

The table lists this clone with many counts. The chain links TRBV5-1 to TRBJ2-1; TRBD2 agrees at 15 bases. This CDR3 comprises 14 residues. Germline loops: CDR1 SGHRS, CDR2 YFSETQ. V lost 7 bases, J lost 4 bases, and 0 bases stayed unmatched. The CDR3 here is CASGLAGGYNEQFF. CDR3 DNA sequence: TGCGCCAGCGGACTAGCGGGAGGGTACAATGAGCAGTTCTTC.

This clone was seen a handful of times. The CDR3 DNA reads as TGTGCCAGCAGTTTACTTAGCTCCTACAATGAGCAGTTCTTC. Its translation: CASSLLSSYNEQFF. The J gene is TRBJ2-1, the V gene TRBV27; D call uncertain. V was shortened by 2 bases and J by 0 bases, with 5 bases between the two germline ends. The CDR3 length is 14 residues. Germline CDR1 and CDR2: MNHEY and SMNVEV (reference sequence).

J is TRBJ2-7 and V is TRBV4-1; D might be TRBD2 (6 bases). The ends were cut back, 4 bases at V and 0 bases at J, with 13 bases in the middle. CDR1 and CDR2 (germline): MGHRA, YSYEKL. CDR3 length: 15 amino acids. CDR3 in amino acids: CASSPSGVISYEQYF. DNA of the CDR3: TGCGCCAGCAGCCCGTCGGGGGTCATCTCCTACGAGCAGTACTTC.